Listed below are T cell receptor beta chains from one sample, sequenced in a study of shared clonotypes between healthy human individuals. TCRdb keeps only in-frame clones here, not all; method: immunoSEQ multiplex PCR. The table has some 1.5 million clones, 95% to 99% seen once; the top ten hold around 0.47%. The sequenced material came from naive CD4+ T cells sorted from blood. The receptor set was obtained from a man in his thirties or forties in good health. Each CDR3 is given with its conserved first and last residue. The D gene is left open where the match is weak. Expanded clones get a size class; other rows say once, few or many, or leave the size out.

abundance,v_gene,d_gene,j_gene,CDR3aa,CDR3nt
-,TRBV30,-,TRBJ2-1,CAWSAGTPRRGEQFF,TGTGCCTGGAGTGCCGGGACTCCAAGACGGGGTGAGCAGTTCTTC
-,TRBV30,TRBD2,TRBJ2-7,CAWSGRAQTSGDYYEQYF,TGTGCCTGGAGTGGCAGGGCCCAAACTAGCGGAGATTACTACGAGCAGTACTTC
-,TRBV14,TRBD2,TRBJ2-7,CASSPTLGLAGTLYEQYF,TGTGCCAGCAGCCCAACTTTGGGGCTAGCGGGAACCCTCTACGAGCAGTACTTC
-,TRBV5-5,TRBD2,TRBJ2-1,CASSSLAGLGNEQFF,TGTGCCAGCAGCTCTCTAGCGGGATTAGGGAATGAGCAGTTCTTC
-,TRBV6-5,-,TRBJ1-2,CASSYSGIRGNYGYTF,TGTGCCAGCAGTTACTCGGGAATTCGAGGGAACTATGGCTACACCTTC
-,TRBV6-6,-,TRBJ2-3,CASSYIVGSTTDTQYF,TGTGCCAGCAGTTACATTGTCGGCTCCACCACAGATACGCAGTATTTT
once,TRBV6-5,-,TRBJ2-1,CASSYSIYNEQFF,TGTGCCAGCAGTTACTCCATATACAATGAGCAGTTCTTC
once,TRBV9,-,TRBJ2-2,CASSVGRPSGELFF,TGTGCCAGCAGCGTAGGTCGGCCCTCGGGGGAGCTGTTTTTT
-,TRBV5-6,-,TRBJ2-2,CASSLLGRKDTGELFF,TGTGCCAGCAGCTTGCTAGGGCGTAAGGACACCGGGGAGCTGTTTTTT
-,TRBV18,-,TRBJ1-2,CASSPSGERKDGYTF,TGTGCCAGCTCACCATCAGGGGAAAGGAAGGATGGCTACACCTTC
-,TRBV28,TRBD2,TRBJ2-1,CPGPAGGSYNEQFF,TGTCCGGGTCCAGCGGGAGGATCATACAATGAGCAGTTCTTC
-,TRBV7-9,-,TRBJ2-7,CASSPGNYEQYF,TGTGCCAGCAGCCCGGGAAACTACGAGCAGTACTTC
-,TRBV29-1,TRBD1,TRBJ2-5,CSVEGTGGLETQYF,TGCAGCGTTGAGGGGACAGGGGGCTTGGAGACCCAGTACTTC
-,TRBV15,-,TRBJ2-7,CATSRDKGLTYEQYF,TGTGCCACCAGCAGAGATAAGGGGCTAACCTACGAGCAGTACTTC
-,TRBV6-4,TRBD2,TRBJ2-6,CASSGTSGRTGANVLTF,TGTGCCAGCAGTGGGACTAGCGGGAGAACTGGGGCCAACGTCCTGACTTTC
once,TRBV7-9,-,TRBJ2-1,CASSFRTDNEQFF,TGTGCCAGCAGCTTTCGGACAGACAATGAGCAGTTCTTC
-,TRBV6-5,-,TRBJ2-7,CASSHLDPMGEQYF,TGTGCCAGCAGTCATCTCGATCCCATGGGCGAGCAGTACTTC
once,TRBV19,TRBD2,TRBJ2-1,CASSIVRAGRRRLAGGPINEQFF,TGTGCCAGTAGTATAGTGCGAGCGGGCCGCCGGAGGCTAGCGGGAGGGCCGATCAATGAGCAGTTCTTC
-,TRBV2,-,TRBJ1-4,CASSEVEAPNEKLFF,TGTGCCAGCAGTGAGGTGGAGGCTCCTAATGAAAAACTGTTTTTT
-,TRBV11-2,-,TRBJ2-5,CASSDPSSRETQYF,TGTGCCAGCAGCGACCCGAGTAGTCGAGAGACCCAGTACTTC
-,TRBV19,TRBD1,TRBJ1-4,CASNSRGRTNEKLFF,TGTGCCAGTAATAGCAGGGGGCGGACTAATGAAAAACTGTTTTTT
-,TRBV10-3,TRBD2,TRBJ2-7,CAISERGGQYF,TGTGCCATCAGTGAACGCGGGGGGCAGTACTTC
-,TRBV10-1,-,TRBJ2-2,CASSESGPGGELFF,TGCGCCAGCAGTGAGTCGGGCCCGGGCGGGGAGCTGTTTTTT
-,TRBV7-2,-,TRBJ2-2,CASSYRRTGELFF,TGTGCCAGCAGCTACCGACGGACCGGGGAGCTGTTTTTT
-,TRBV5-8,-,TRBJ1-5,CASSLYQPQHF,TGTGCCAGCAGCCTTTATCAGCCCCAGCATTTT
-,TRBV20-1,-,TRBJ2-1,CSARSPGPALF,TGCAGTGCGCGATCCCCGGGACCAGCGCTCTTC
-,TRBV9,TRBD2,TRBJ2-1,CASSVQLAGGPSYNEQFF,TGTGCCAGCAGCGTACAACTAGCGGGAGGACCCTCCTACAATGAGCAGTTCTTC
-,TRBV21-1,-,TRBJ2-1,CASSKVYWLDNEQFF,TGTGCCAGCAGCAAAGTTTACTGGCTCGACAATGAGCAGTTCTTC
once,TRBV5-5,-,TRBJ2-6,CASSPPTAAGANVLTF,TGTGCCAGCAGCCCGCCTACAGCTGCTGGGGCCAACGTCCTGACTTTC
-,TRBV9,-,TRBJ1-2,CASSAIQGTNGYTF,TGTGCCAGCAGCGCGATCCAGGGTACGAATGGCTACACCTTC
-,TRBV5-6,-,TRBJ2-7,CASSPRGGYEQYF,TGTGCCAGCAGCCCGCGGGGAGGATACGAGCAGTACTTC
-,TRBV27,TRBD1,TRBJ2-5,CASSFSLPTGTIQETQYF,TGTGCCAGCAGTTTCAGTCTTCCGACAGGGACGATCCAAGAGACCCAGTACTTC
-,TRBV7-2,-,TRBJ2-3,CASSLSGVLDTQYF,TGTGCCAGCAGCTTATCGGGGGTTCTAGATACGCAGTATTTT
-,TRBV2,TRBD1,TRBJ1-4,CASRGIRDSGNEKLFF,TGTGCCAGCAGAGGCATCCGGGACAGCGGGAATGAAAAACTGTTTTTT
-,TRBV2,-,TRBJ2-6,CASSVGVLTF,TGTGCCAGCAGTGTGGGGGTCCTGACTTTC
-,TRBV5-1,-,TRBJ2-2,CASSLENLGELFF,TGCGCCAGCAGCTTGGAAAATCTCGGGGAGCTGTTTTTT
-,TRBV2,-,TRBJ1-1,CASREARDMNTEAFF,TGTGCCAGCAGAGAGGCACGGGACATGAACACTGAAGCTTTCTTT
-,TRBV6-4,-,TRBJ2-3,CASSESAGPPDTQYF,TGTGCCAGCAGTGAATCGGCGGGCCCGCCAGATACGCAGTATTTT
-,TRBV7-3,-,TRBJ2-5,CASSPSGQGETQYF,TGTGCCAGCAGCCCGTCGGGCCAGGGTGAGACCCAGTACTTC
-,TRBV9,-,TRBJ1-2,CASSVGGPGGHYGYTF,TGTGCCAGCAGCGTTGGGGGGCCCGGGGGCCACTATGGCTACACCTTC
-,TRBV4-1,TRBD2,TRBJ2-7,CASSQDAASGSTSSYEQYF,TGCGCCAGCAGCCAAGATGCCGCTAGCGGGTCTACTAGCTCCTACGAGCAGTACTTC
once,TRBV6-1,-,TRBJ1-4,CASSEAHTATNEKLFF,TGTGCCAGCAGTGAAGCGCATACGGCAACTAATGAAAAACTGTTTTTT
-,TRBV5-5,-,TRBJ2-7,CASSLEQGIHEQYF,TGTGCCAGCAGCTTGGAACAGGGTATACACGAGCAGTACTTC
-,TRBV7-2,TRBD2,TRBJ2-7,CASSPDASGSPYEQYF,TGTGCCAGCAGCCCTGATGCTAGCGGGAGTCCGTACGAGCAGTACTTC
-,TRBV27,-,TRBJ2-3,CASSFQPPDTQYF,TGTGCCAGCAGTTTCCAGCCGCCAGATACGCAGTATTTT
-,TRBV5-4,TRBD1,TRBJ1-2,CASSLGQGAGITGGYTF,TGTGCCAGCAGCTTGGGACAGGGGGCAGGAATAACGGGTGGCTACACCTTC
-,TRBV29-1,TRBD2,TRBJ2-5,CSVDGGTTPAETQYF,TGCAGCGTTGACGGAGGGACTACCCCCGCGGAGACCCAGTACTTC
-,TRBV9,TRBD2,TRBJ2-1,CASSVRLAGEREQFF,TGTGCCAGCAGCGTGCGACTAGCGGGAGAGCGTGAGCAGTTCTTC
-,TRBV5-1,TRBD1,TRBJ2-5,CASSPWTGWETQYF,TGCGCCAGCAGCCCATGGACAGGGTGGGAGACCCAGTACTTC
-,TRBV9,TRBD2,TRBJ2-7,CASSVAAGADYEQYF,TGTGCCAGCAGCGTCGCAGCGGGAGCGGACTACGAGCAGTACTTC
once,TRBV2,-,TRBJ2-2,CASSLGNTGELFF,TGTGCCAGCAGCTTGGGTAACACCGGGGAGCTGTTTTTT
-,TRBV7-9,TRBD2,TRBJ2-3,CASSSARGDYMTDTQYF,TGTGCCAGCAGCTCCGCGCGCGGGGACTACATGACAGATACGCAGTATTTT
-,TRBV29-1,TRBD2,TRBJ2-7,CSVWGLAGLPNIYEQYF,TGCAGCGTTTGGGGGCTAGCGGGACTCCCTAACATATACGAGCAGTACTTC
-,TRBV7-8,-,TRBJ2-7,CASSLGAGSPYEQYF,TGTGCCAGCAGCTTAGGGGCCGGGAGTCCCTACGAGCAGTACTTC
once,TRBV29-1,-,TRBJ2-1,CSGISSSYNEQFF,TGCAGCGGAATATCGAGCTCCTACAATGAGCAGTTCTTC
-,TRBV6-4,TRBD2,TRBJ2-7,CASSEHSGSSYEQYF,TGTGCCAGCAGTGAACATAGCGGGAGCTCCTACGAGCAGTACTTC
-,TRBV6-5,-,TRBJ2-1,CASSPSTGYDEQFF,TGTGCCAGCAGTCCTTCAACTGGGTACGATGAGCAGTTCTTC
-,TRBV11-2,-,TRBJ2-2,CASSLAGQIIGELFF,TGTGCCAGCAGCCTGGCGGGACAGATTATCGGGGAGCTGTTTTTT
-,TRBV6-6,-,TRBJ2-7,CASSGGLRGPYEQYF,TGTGCCAGCAGTGGGGGGTTGCGGGGACCCTACGAGCAGTACTTC